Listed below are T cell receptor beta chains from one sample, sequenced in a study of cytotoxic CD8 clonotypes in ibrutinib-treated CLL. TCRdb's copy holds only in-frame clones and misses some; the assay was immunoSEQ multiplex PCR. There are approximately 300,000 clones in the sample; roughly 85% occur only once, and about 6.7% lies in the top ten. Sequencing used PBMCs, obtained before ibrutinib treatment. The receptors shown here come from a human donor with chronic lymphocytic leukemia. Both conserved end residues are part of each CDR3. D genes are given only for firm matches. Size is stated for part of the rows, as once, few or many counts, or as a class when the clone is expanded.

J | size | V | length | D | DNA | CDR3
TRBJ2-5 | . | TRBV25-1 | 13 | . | TGTGCCAGTAACAGACAGCCCCAAGAGACCCAGTACTTC | CASNRQPQETQYF
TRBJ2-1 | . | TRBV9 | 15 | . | TGTGCCAGCAGCACAGCCGGGACTGCTAACAATGAGCAGTTCTTC | CASSTAGTANNEQFF
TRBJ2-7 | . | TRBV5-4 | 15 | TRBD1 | TGTGCCAGCAGCTTGGGTCAGGGGGCTACCCACGAGCAGTACTTC | CASSLGQGATHEQYF
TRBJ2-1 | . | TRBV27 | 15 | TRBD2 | TGTGCCAGCAGTTTATCGACTAGCAGGGTCAATGAGCAGTTCTTC | CASSLSTSRVNEQFF
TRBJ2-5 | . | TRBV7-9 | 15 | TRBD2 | TGTGCCAGCAGCTCGACTAGCGGGTTCCAAGAGACCCAGTACTTC | CASSSTSGFQETQYF
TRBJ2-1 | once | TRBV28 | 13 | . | TGTGCCAGCAGTCGAACCATGTACAATGAGCAGTTCTTC | CASSRTMYNEQFF
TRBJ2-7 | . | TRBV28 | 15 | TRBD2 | TGTGCCAGCAGTCCACCTAGCGGTAAATCCTACGAGCAGTACTTC | CASSPPSGKSYEQYF
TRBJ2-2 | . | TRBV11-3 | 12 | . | TGTGCCAGCAGCCGAGCGACCGGGGAGCTGTTTTTT | CASSRATGELFF
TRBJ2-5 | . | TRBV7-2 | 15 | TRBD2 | TGTGCCAGCAGCAAGGGACTAGCGGGAGTAGAGACCCAGTACTTC | CASSKGLAGVETQYF
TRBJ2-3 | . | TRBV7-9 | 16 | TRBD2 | TGTGCCAGCAGTCCCGGGACTAGCGGGAACACAGATACGCAGTATTTT | CASSPGTSGNTDTQYF
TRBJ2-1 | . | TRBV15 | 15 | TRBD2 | TGTGCCACCAGCCCCTCGGGACTAGCGGGAGGGGGTGGGGTCTTC | CATSPSGLAGGGGVF
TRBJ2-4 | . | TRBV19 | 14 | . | TGTGCCAGTAGTATTAACGGGAACAAAAACATTCAGTACTTC | CASSINGNKNIQYF
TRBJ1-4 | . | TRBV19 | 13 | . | TGTGCCAGTAGTATTGGGGGCAATGAAAAACTGTTTTTT | CASSIGGNEKLFF
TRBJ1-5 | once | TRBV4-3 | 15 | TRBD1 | TGCGCCAGCAGCCCCGGCCGGGACAGAGATCAGCCCCAGCATTTT | CASSPGRDRDQPQHF